This entry is about one T cell receptor beta chain. Its antigen remains unknown. This CDR3 has 18 residues. The ends were cut back, 1 base at V and 4 bases at J, with 17 bases in the middle. Germline CDR1 and CDR2: MGHRA and YSYEKL. The data are from a study of shared clonotypes between healthy human individuals. Study-wide results and limits: A reduction in generation probabilities was seen for non-shared clonotypes relative to those shared by all four donors. In a handful of donors, around 5% of naive CD4 clonotypes appeared in common. Naive subsets generally had larger estimated richness than memory subsets.

Researchers divided each subset's genomic DNA evenly across several immunoSEQ plates. Sequencing was performed with immunoSEQ multiplex PCR; in TCRdb, only in-frame clones are kept and a portion is missing. The sample consists of about 2 million clones, roughly 94% of them appearing once. Source material: naive CD4+ T cells sorted from blood. The subset: CD45RA+ positively selected. The receptor was isolated from a man between 18 and 29 years old in good health. The chain recombines TRBV4-1 with TRBJ2-6; tentatively, D is TRBD1 or TRBD2 (5 bases each). Here the CDR3 reads CASSQVGPGAGGANVLTF. CDR3 in DNA: TGCGCCAGCAGCCAAGTGGGACCCGGGGCTGGCGGGGCCAACGTCCTGACTTTC.